This T cell receptor (beta chain) was documented in a study of cytomegalovirus exposure and HLA in healthy donors. The PCR used 60 Vbeta and 13 Jbeta primers. Libraries were prepared by immunoSEQ multiplex PCR; TCRdb keeps only in-frame clonotypes and omits some of them. Of about 150,000 clones detected, nearly 80% appear once; the ten largest clones hold 9.5% to 15%. Germline CDR1 reads SQVTM; CDR2 reads ANQGSEA. V shed 4 bases, J shed 5 bases, and the junction held 5 bases outside the gene matches. The length of the CDR3 is 13 residues. This sequence was found in a man younger than 45 in good health and CMV-seropositive. This rearrangement joins TRBV29-1 to TRBJ1-5, with 7 bases aligning to TRBD1. The sample taken for sequencing was PBMCs. The CDR3 DNA follows: TGCAGCGTTGTGACAGGGCCAGATCAGCCCCAGCATTTT. Protein product: CSVVTGPDQPQHF. The full variable domain, rest sourced from reference TRBV29-1 and TRBJ1-5, is SAVISQKPSRDICQRGTSLTIQCQVDSQVTMMFWYRQQPGQSLTLIATANQGSEATYESGFVIDKFPISRPNLTFSTLTVSNMSPEDSSIYLCSVVTGPDQPQHFGDGTRLSIL.